This T cell receptor (beta chain) came from a study of blood T cell repertoires in COVID-19. Across the whole study: Sources were T cells, B-cell-depleted T cells, or PBMCs; the material itself was cDNA or gDNA.

Germline V gives CDR1 MNHNY, CDR2 SVGAGI (reference sequence). Trimming shortened V by 6 bases and J by 2 bases, and 13 bases separated the two germline ends. The CDR3 runs to 14 residues. In the original processing: Estimated nucleated cell counts came from reference gene primer amplification. Method: immunoSEQ multiplex PCR; TCRdb's copy keeps in-frame clones and lacks some. V and J calls and clone size follow that table, whereas D and trimming were derived from the DNA. The sample has under 200,000 clones, around four fifths seen once. This chain joins TRBV6-6 and TRBJ1-2; D is possibly TRBD1 (6 bases). The receptor's source is a woman aged 30 to 39 with acute or convalescent COVID-19. Material: peripheral blood. This chain's CDR3 is CASRTGQKNYGYTF. CDR3 DNA: TGTGCCAGCAGGACCGGACAGAAAAACTATGGCTACACCTTC.